Each of the 9 T cell receptor beta chains below was sequenced from the same sample in a study of cytomegalovirus exposure and HLA in healthy donors (dated by TCRdb to 2016 to 2017). The library was produced with the immunoSEQ multiplex PCR assay. For the multiplex PCR, a mixture combining 60 forward primers for TCR Vbeta segments and 13 reverse primers for TCR Jbeta segments was used. TCRdb mirrors the immuneACCESS table, restricted to in-frame sequences. Some clones are absent from its copies; in checked studies, under half trace to an unresolved V gene, and the reason for the others is unknown. A total of around 150,000 clones appear in this sample, 60% to 80% of them only once. The leading ten clones occupy about 7.6% of the sample. Sequencing used PBMCs. Source of these receptors: a woman between 40 and 55 years old in good health and CMV-seropositive.

The rearrangement links TRBV7-2 to TRBJ2-3; D is perhaps TRBD1 (5 bases). The CDR3 covers 15 residues. V lost 1 base, J lost 8 bases, and 16 bases lay in between. In germline, CDR1 is SGHTA, CDR2 FQGNSA. CDR3 in amino acids: CASSLEGSLAGTQYF. The CDR3, as DNA: TGTGCCAGCAGCTTAGAGGGGTCCCTCGCCGGTACGCAGTATTTT. Variable domain in full (rest from reference TRBV7-2 and TRBJ2-3): GAGVSQSPSNKVTEKGKDVELRCDPISGHTALYWYRQSLGQGLEFLIYFQGNSAPDKSGLPSDRFSAERTGGSVSTLTIQRTQQEDSAVYLCASSLEGSLAGTQYFGPGTRLTVL.

The V gene is TRBV19, the J gene TRBJ1-2; no definite D call. Germline assignment: CDR1 LNHDA and CDR2 SQIVND (reference sequence). The CDR3 runs to 15 residues. Trimming pared 1 base from V and 4 bases from J, leaving 13 bases between. CDR3 loop: CASSIGRSPGYGYTF. The CDR3 DNA follows: TGTGCCAGTAGTATAGGCCGCTCTCCGGGCTATGGCTACACCTTC.

The chain carries TRBV6-6 and TRBJ2-7, with D perhaps matching TRBD2 (6 bases). Trimming cost V 7 bases and J 0 bases, with 13 bases left between them. Germline lookup yields CDR1 MNHNY and CDR2 SVGAGI (reference sequence). CDR3 length: 14 residues. CDR3 nucleotide sequence: TGTGCCAGCACGCCCGGAGGGCACTCCTACGAGCAGTACTTC. As protein: CASTPGGHSYEQYF.

This clone was counted a few times. The rearrangement joins TRBV6-4 to TRBJ2-7; 8 nucleotides align to TRBD1. Germline CDR1 reads MRHNA; CDR2 reads SNTAGT. The J segment lost 4 bases and the V segment lost 4 bases, leaving 9 bases of the junction unmatched. This CDR3 has 15 residues. This CDR3 reads CASSGNRGESYEQYF. DNA for the CDR3: TGTGCCAGCAGTGGGAACAGGGGGGAGAGTTACGAGCAGTACTTC.

This sequence joins TRBV28 and TRBJ2-7, with D perhaps matching TRBD1 (6 bases). CDR1 is MDHEN and CDR2 is SYDVKM in the germline V gene. V dropped 8 bases and J dropped 0 bases, with 14 bases sitting between them. The CDR3 spans 14 residues. CDR3 protein: CASARDRNSYEQYF. The CDR3 nucleotides read TGTGCCAGCGCCCGAGACAGGAACTCCTACGAGCAGTACTTC. The variable domain in full, completed from reference TRBV28 and TRBJ2-7, reads DVKVTQSSRYLVKRTGEKVFLECVQDMDHENMFWYRQDPGLGLRLIYFSYDVKMKEKGDIPEGYSVSREKKERFSLILESASTNQTSMYLCASARDRNSYEQYFGPGTRLTVT.

The chain couples TRBV25-1 to TRBJ2-7, with 7 bases that match TRBD2. CDR1 is MGHDK and CDR2 is SYGVNS in the germline V gene. The CDR3 totals 15 residues. Trimming at V came to 1 base and at J to 0 bases, leaving 3 bases not matched to a gene. The CDR3 region is CASSELWTSSYEQYF. The DNA of the CDR3 is TGTGCCAGCAGTGAATTATGGACTAGCTCCTACGAGCAGTACTTC.

This clone appeared a few times. V usage is TRBV30 and J usage is TRBJ1-1; D is perhaps TRBD1 (5 bases). The CDR3 is made up of 15 amino acids. Germline CDR1 and CDR2: GTSNPN and SVGIG (reference sequence). V was pared by 4 bases and J by 7 bases, with 22 bases between. CDR3 in DNA: TGTGCCTGGATGGTCCCAAGAGGCAGGGTGGGTGAAGCTTTCTTT. It is translated as CAWMVPRGRVGEAFF.

This clone was picked up one time. The V call is TRBV11-2, the J call TRBJ1-1; 7 positions match TRBD1. In germline, CDR1 is SGHAT, CDR2 FQNNGV. Trimming cost V 0 bases and J 8 bases; bases outside gene matches: 0. The CDR3 sequence is 12 residues long. The CDR3: CASSLDRGEAFF. The CDR3 coding sequence is TGTGCCAGCAGCTTAGACAGGGGGGAAGCTTTCTTT.

This chain uses TRBV15 with TRBJ1-1; D might be TRBD1 (5 bases). Trimming removed 1 base from V and 4 bases from J, with 10 bases in between. The CDR3 contains 14 residues. Looked up from germline, CDR1 is LNHNV and CDR2 is YYDKDF (reference sequence). The CDR3, as DNA: TGTGCCACCAGCAGAGGGGGGGTTGGCACTGAAGCTTTCTTT. This sequence encodes CATSRGGVGTEAFF.